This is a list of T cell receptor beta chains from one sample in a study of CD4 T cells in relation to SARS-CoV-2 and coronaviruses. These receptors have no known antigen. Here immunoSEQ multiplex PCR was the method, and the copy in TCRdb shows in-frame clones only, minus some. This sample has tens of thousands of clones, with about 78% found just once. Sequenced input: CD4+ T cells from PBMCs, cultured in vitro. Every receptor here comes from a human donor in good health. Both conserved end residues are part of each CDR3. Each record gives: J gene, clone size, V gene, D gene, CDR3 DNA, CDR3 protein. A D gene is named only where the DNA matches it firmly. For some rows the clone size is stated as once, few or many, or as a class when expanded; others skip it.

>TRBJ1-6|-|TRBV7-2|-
TGTGCCAGCAGCTCCTTCAGGGGCCATAATTCACCCCTCCACTTT
CASSSFRGHNSPLHF
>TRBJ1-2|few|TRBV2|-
TGTGCCAGCAGTGCCTTTAGGGGCTACACCTTC
CASSAFRGYTF
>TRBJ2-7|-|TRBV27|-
TGTGCCAGCAGTTTAACAGGGATGGGATCCTACGAGCAGTACTTC
CASSLTGMGSYEQYF
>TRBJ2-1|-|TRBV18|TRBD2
TGTGCCAGCTCACTCGGACTAGACAATGAGCAGTTCTTC
CASSLGLDNEQFF
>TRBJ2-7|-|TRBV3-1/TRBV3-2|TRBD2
TGTGCCAGCAGCCGGCGACTAGCGGGAGACTACGAGCAGTACTTC
CASSRRLAGDYEQYF
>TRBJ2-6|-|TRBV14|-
TGTGCCAGCAGCCAAGTGAGAGGCCTTTCGTCCTCTGGGGCCAACGTCCTGACTTTC
CASSQVRGLSSSGANVLTF
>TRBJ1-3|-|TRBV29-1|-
TGCAGCGGGGGGACCTCTGGAAACACCATATATTTT
CSGGTSGNTIYF
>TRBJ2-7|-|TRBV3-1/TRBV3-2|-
TGTGCCAGCAGCCAAGTTTCCTACGAGCAGTACTTC
CASSQVSYEQYF
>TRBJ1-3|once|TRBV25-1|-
TGTGCCAGCAGTGATCCGGGGGATGGAAACACCATATATTTT
CASSDPGDGNTIYF
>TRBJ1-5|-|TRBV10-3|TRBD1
TGTGCCATCAGCTACAGGGGGGGGCAGCCCCAGCATTTT
CAISYRGGQPQHF
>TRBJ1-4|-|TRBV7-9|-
TGTGCCAGCAGCCCTGGGGGATCTGGGGAAAAACTGTTTTTT
CASSPGGSGEKLFF
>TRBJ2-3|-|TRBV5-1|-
TGCGCCAGCAGCTTGGATAGGGGTGGGGATACGCAGTATTTT
CASSLDRGGDTQYF
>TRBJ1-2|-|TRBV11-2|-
TGTGCCAGCAGCCCCCAGGTTGACTATGGCTACACCTTC
CASSPQVDYGYTF
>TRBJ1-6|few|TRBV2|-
TGTGCCAGCAGTGACAATTCACCCCTCCACTTT
CASSDNSPLHF
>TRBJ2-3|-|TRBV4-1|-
TGCGCCAGCAGCCAAGGGCGGACATCAGATACGCAGTATTTT
CASSQGRTSDTQYF
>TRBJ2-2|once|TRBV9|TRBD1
TGTGCCAGCAGCGCGGGACAGGGGGCGGACACCGGGGAGCTGTTTTTT
CASSAGQGADTGELFF
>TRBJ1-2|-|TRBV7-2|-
TGTGCCAGCAGCTTAGGGGGGGATGTGGACTATGGCTACACCTTC
CASSLGGDVDYGYTF
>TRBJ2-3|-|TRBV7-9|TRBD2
TGTGCCAGCAGCCAGGTCTGGAGCGGGGGGTCTCCTTTGTATTTT
CASSQVWSGGSPLYF
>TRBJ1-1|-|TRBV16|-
TGTGCCAGCAGCCAATCCCACCCCCGGACGGCGAACACTGAAGCTTTCTTT
CASSQSHPRTANTEAFF
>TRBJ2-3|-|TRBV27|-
TGTGCCAGCAGTCAGGATCGCACAGATACGCAGTATTTT
CASSQDRTDTQYF
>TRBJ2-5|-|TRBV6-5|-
TGTGCCAGCAGTTACTCCACTAGGGGGACCCAGTACTTC
CASSYSTRGTQYF
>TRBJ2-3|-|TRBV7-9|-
TGTGCCAGCAGCTTTGACAGGTCCACAGATACGCAGTATTTT
CASSFDRSTDTQYF
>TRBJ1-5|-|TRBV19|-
TGTGCCAGTAGTTCTTCGGATGGTCAGCCCCAGCATTTT
CASSSSDGQPQHF
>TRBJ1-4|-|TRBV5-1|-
TGCGCCAGCAGCTTATCCGGTGGAGGGGTAAATGAAAAACTGTTTTTT
CASSLSGGGVNEKLFF
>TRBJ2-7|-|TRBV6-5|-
TGTGCCAGCAGCTCCCCCCTGGAGCAGTACTTC
CASSSPLEQYF
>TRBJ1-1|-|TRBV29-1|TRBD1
TGCAGCGTTGCAGGGGGCGCTGGGACTGAAGCTTTCTTT
CSVAGGAGTEAFF
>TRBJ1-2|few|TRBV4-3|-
TGCGCCAGCAGCCAAGATGTAGGCTTGGGTGGCTACACCTTC
CASSQDVGLGGYTF
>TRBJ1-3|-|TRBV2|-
TGTGCCAGCGCTACCTCTGGAAACACCATATATTTT
CASATSGNTIYF
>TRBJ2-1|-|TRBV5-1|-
TGCGCCAGCAGCCCACAGACCGCAGGGGCATGGGGCAATGAGCAGTTCTTC
CASSPQTAGAWGNEQFF
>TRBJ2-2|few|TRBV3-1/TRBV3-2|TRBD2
TGTGCCAGCAGCCAGACTAGCGGGAGGAACACCGGGGAGCTGTTTTTT
CASSQTSGRNTGELFF
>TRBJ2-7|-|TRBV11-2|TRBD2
TGTGCCAGCAGCTTAGAGTCGGGGGGTACTTTCGAGCAGTACTTC
CASSLESGGTFEQYF
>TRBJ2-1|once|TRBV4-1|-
TGCGCCAGCAGCTCGTTGGGGGGTTCCTACAATGAGCAGTTCTTC
CASSSLGGSYNEQFF
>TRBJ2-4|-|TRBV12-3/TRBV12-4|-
TGTGCCAGCTCCGTAGCCAAAAACATTCAGTACTTC
CASSVAKNIQYF
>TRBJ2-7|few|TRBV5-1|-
TGCGCCAGCAGCGGGACACACCAAAGTTGGCACTTC
CASSGTHQSWHF
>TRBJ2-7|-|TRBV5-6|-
TGTGCCAGCAGCTTGGGCGGGATCGATTACGAGCAGTACTTC
CASSLGGIDYEQYF
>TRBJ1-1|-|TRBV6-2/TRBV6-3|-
TGTGCCAGCAGTACCTCACAGGATAACACTGAAGCTTTCTTT
CASSTSQDNTEAFF
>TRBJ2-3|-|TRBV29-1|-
TGCAGCGTTACAGGGACAGATACGCAGTATTTT
CSVTGTDTQYF
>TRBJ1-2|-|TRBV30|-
TGTGCCTGGACCCCTGGGACTCCGGGGTATGGCTACACCTTC
CAWTPGTPGYGYTF
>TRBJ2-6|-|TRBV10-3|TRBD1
TGTGCCATCAGGGCCGGGACAGGGTTTTCAGCTGGGGCCAACGTCCTGACTTTC
CAIRAGTGFSAGANVLTF
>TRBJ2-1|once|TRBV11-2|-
TGTGCCAGCAGCTTGGTTGTCGGGATGCAGTTCTTC
CASSLVVGMQFF
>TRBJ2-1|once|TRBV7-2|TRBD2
TGTGCCAGCAGCTTAAGGACCTGGACTAGCGGGAGCCATGAGCAGTTCTTC
CASSLRTWTSGSHEQFF